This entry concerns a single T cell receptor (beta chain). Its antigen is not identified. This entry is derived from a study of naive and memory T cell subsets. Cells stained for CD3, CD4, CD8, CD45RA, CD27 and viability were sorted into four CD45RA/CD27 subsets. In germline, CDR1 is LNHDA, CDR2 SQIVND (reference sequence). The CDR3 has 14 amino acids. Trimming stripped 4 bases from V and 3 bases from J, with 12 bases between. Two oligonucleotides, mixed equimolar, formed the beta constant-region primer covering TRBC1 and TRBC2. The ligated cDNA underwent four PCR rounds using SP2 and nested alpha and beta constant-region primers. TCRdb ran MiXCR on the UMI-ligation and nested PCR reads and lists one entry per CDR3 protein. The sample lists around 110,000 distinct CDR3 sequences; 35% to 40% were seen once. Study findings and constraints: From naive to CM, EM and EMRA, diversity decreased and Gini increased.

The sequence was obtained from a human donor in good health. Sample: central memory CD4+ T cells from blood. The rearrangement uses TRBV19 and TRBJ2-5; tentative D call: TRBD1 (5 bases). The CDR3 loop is CASSTWQGKETQYF. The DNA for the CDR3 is TGTGCCAGTAGTACCTGGCAGGGTAAAGAGACCCAGTACTTC.